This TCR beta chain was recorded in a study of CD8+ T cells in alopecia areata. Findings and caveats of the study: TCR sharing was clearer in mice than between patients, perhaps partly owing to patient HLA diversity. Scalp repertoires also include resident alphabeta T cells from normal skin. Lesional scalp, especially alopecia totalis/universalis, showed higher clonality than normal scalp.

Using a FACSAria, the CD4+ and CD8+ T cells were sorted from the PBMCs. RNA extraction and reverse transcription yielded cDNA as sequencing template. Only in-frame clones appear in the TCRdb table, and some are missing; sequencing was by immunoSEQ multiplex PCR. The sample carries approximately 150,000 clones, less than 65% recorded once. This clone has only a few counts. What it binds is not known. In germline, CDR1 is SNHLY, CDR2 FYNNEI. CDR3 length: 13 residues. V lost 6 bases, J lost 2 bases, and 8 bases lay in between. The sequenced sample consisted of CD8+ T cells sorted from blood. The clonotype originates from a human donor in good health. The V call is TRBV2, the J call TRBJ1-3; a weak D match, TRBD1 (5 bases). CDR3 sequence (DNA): TGTGCCAGCAGCGGGGGTCCTGGAAACACCATATATTTT. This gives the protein CASSGGPGNTIYF.